This record covers a single TCR beta chain. The antigen is not known. Clones were read by immunoSEQ multiplex PCR, and TCRdb kept only the in-frame ones, dropping some. The sample includes fewer than 120,000 clones, approximately 89% of them seen just once. This entry belongs to a study of cytomegalovirus exposure and HLA in healthy donors. The study's findings and limits: Many donors carried some public TCRs, although rarity characterized most TCR sequences.

The CDR3 runs to 14 residues. Germline CDR1 reads LGHNA; CDR2 reads YNFKEQ. Trimming took off 0 bases at V and 5 bases at J, with 10 bases between the two ends. This receptor was identified in a woman aged 18-30 years in good health and CMV-seronegative. This rearrangement joins TRBV4-2 to TRBJ2-5; D is ambiguous. Material for sequencing was PBMCs. In DNA, the CDR3 is TGTGCCAGCAGCCAAGACCTAGGCCGTGAGACCCAGTACTTC. It specifies CASSQDLGRETQYF.